The entry below describes one T cell receptor beta chain. Its antigen is not known. The V gene lost 5 bases and the J gene lost 0 bases, with 11 bases spanning the gap. CDR1 is SNHLY, CDR2 FYNNEI, per germline. CDR3 length: 16 amino acids. This entry is derived from a study of cytomegalovirus exposure and HLA in healthy donors. General study points: In a later analysis, TCR beta V- and J-gene trimming was associated with a missense DCLRE1C variant. A further, later analysis showed that HLA-associated TCR beta chains (compared with equally common others) were more clonally expanded.

The study ran its PCR with 60 Vbeta and 13 Jbeta primers. Assay used: immunoSEQ multiplex PCR; TCRdb lists only in-frame clones, some missing. Of fewer than 150,000 clones listed, roughly 73% were seen once; the top ten hold under 15%. This chain links TRBV2 with TRBJ2-6; D might be TRBD2 (5 bases). Source material: PBMCs. The sequence came from a human donor in good health. CDR3: CASSPRGTSGANVLTF. CDR3 DNA sequence: TGTGCCAGCAGTCCCCGGGGAACCTCTGGGGCCAACGTCCTGACTTTC.